This TCR beta chain was sequenced in a study of beta chain features in type 1 diabetes. Trimming stripped 3 bases from V and 0 bases from J, with 20 bases between. Per the germline V gene, CDR1 is SGHRS and CDR2 is YFSETQ. The CDR3 covers 18 residues. Expressed TCRB transcripts were sequenced, since all the RNA that had been isolated was reverse transcribed. Data came from immunoSEQ multiplex PCR; TCRdb stores just in-frame clones and leaves some out. The sample has 50,000 to 70,000 clones, roughly 52% seen once. This clone was detected only a few times. Its matching antigen is unknown. Notes on the study in general: Among all four CD4+ subsets, Type 1 diabetes patients had TCRB CDR3s that were moderately but significantly shorter. Whatever favoring of shorter templates PCR might show would apply equally to patients and controls. Naive, central memory and regulatory TCRB repertoires appeared more similar among patients than healthy donors.

Cells sorted by CD45RO/CCR7/CD25/CD127/CD95/CD27 comprised CD4+ naive, central memory, regulatory and stem cell-like memory cells. This receptor was taken from a woman between 40 and 50 years old with type 1 diabetes. The chain carries TRBV5-1 and TRBJ2-3, with D perhaps matching TRBD2 (7 bases). The material sequenced was Tregs from blood. The DNA of the CDR3 is TGCGCCAGCAGCTGGGGGGGGACATTTGTGAAGAGCACAGATACGCAGTATTTT. Protein product: CASSWGGTFVKSTDTQYF.